The entry below gives a single T cell receptor beta chain sequence along with its context. It lacks a known antigen. In total, 630 or so healthy bone marrow donors made up the cohort. At the time of sampling, all cohort members were nominally healthy, though unrecorded immune exposures were likely present. The donor was CMV seronegative and belonged to the group of roughly 330 seronegative cohort members. Every donor gave a peripheral blood sample, and the peripheral blood mononuclear cells from that sample were used for TCR beta sequencing. The Qiagen DNeasy Blood Extraction Kit was used to extract genomic DNA from the blood cell samples. Library prep was done by the immunoSEQ multiplex PCR assay. For the multiplex PCR, a mixture combining 60 forward primers for TCR Vbeta segments and 13 reverse primers for TCR Jbeta segments was used. Amplification of the CDR3 region of rearranged TCR beta genes was performed with a multiplex PCR assay on genomic DNA. Amplified TCR beta libraries were sequenced as 87-base-pair reads on the Illumina HiSeq System. From the authors' description of their analysis: A later analysis tallied about 77 million unique TCR beta chains across the 640 or so repertoires, and some 12 million of those chains were shared by two or more donors. Raw reads were error-corrected and collapsed into unique sequences by a nearest-neighbor algorithm in which closely related sequences were merged to remove PCR and sequencing errors. Alignment of CDR3 sequences to IMGT reference sequences was used to assign V, D and J gene segments. For a sequence to be retained, a match of at least six nucleotides was required to both a V gene segment and a J gene segment. A rearrangement counted as productive if the CDR3 had no stop codons and remained in frame with V and J, and every other rearrangement counted as non-productive. CDR3 was defined according to IMGT convention as the region running from the second conserved V-encoded cysteine to the conserved J-encoded phenylalanine. In an earlier analysis of around 570 of the donors, sequences lacking an unambiguous match to a single V gene segment were excluded. In an earlier analysis of several hundred of the donors, V segments were called functional above 56.7% productive rearrangements and were called segregating when the between-donor standard deviation exceeded 5%. A statistical classification framework was built to diagnose cytomegalovirus status from the catalog of TCR beta chain sequences. In a later analysis, TCR nucleotide sequences were compared against IMGT/GENE-DB human TR gene sequences so that V and J genes could be assigned. Using the TCRdist pipeline, a later analysis assigned CDR3 sequences along with most-parsimonious VDJ recombination scenarios. In a later analysis, each TCR beta chain was defined by its CDR3 amino acid sequence together with its V-gene family, and reads without a unique V-gene family were excluded. To address suspected cross-contamination and a sequencing artifact, a later analysis removed some 620 highly shared, low-generation-probability nucleotide sequences. For each public chain, a later analysis derived a clonal expansion index from normalized ranks of inferred template counts within each repertoire. A later analysis computed generation probabilities with a VDJ recombination model fitted to out-of-frame rearrangements, and checked the results against IGoR. In a later analysis, TCR-TCR, TCR-HLA and TCR-CMV co-occurrence was scored with hypergeometric tests, and a repertoire-size bias correction was applied to TCR pairs. In a later analysis, false discovery rates were estimated by permuting HLA or CMV assignments 20 times. In a later analysis, co-occurring TCRs were grouped using DBSCAN, with TCRdist sequence similarity added in when clustering inside HLA-allele-positive subsets. Repertoires with fewer than 30,000 or more than 120,000 public chains, plus five repertoires with anomalous nucleotide sharing, were excluded from co-occurrence clustering. TCRdb retrieved this table from immuneACCESS and kept in-frame rearrangements only. Not all clones are present; in checked studies, unresolved V genes account for under half, and no reason is known for the remainder. V, J and clone size reflect that table, while D and trimming were determined from the DNA. For this sample, the table gives approximately 200,000 clones. Jointly, the top ten make up 0.74% of the sample.

The data derive from a study of cytomegalovirus exposure and HLA in healthy donors (dated by TCRdb to the late 2010s). Looking at the study overall: An earlier analysis of roughly 570 of the donors reported under 300 Gb of sequence data and approximately 120 million unique TCR beta sequences obtained from 180 million or so T cells. Because of strong linkage in the cohort, five DR-DQ haplotypes were treated as single units for association and clustering. The number of donors typed differed by locus, with about 629-640 for A, B, C, DRB1 and DQB1, around 520 for DQA1, approximately 570 for DPA1, and 400 to 490 for DPB1. HLA typing included class I and class II loci at four-digit resolution. In the later analysis, no new phenotypic data were used to find candidate immune exposures; instead, reliance was placed on TCR beta sequences and their occurrence across donors. High-throughput TCR immunosequencing, statistical association of individual TCRs with disease status, and machine learning were combined to predict cytomegalovirus infection status. Besides the first cohort of 500 to 700 subjects, a separate validation cohort made up of 90 to 150 different subjects was used. Every repertoire in the discovery cohort had been generated on one and the same sequencing platform. In a later analysis, previously published TCR beta repertoires from 600 to 850 donors were re-analyzed and high-resolution HLA genotyping was added so that TCR occurrence patterns could be studied. The study was designed to test whether signatures of past pathogen exposure could be identified by cataloging public T cell receptors. To decide whether each TCR beta V gene segment behaved as functional or pseudogenic, an earlier analysis of 587 of the donors relied on high-throughput TCR beta sequencing. About 280 gigabases of sequencing data and tens of millions of unique TCR sequences were included in an early release covering under 650 HLA-typed donors. A later genetic analysis used genome-wide SNP genotypes for 398 of the 666 donors, treating that subset as a discovery cohort. Among roughly 370 genotyped donors of the cohort, an average of around 240,000 unique TCR beta nucleotide sequences were sequenced per donor, roughly a sixth of them non-productive. Among the roughly 410 genotyped donors, 75% to 90% belonged to the genetic ancestry cluster associated with self-reported Caucasian donors. Alongside the repertoire data, information on donor age, sex, ethnicity and CMV serostatus was compiled. The T cell repertoires of about 700 subjects were profiled by immunosequencing and related to cytomegalovirus serostatus.

V sheds 6 bases and J sheds 7 bases, leaving 11 bases between their ends. The germline V gene (reference sequence) specifies MNHNY as CDR1 and SVGAGI as CDR2. The CDR3 goes from the cysteine to the phenylalanine over 12 residues. Of all the DNA, just the CDR3 is kept, 36 bases in frame from base 1. Overall study results and their limits: A further reported finding was that TCR beta sequences accurately predicted the HLA-A and HLA-B alleles for most subjects in the first cohort. In an earlier analysis of around 600 of the donors, most TCR beta V segments appeared in productive rearrangements about 90% or about 30% of the time, broadly matching IMGT annotations. When HLA alleles, especially DR and DQ, strongly co-occurred, attributing TCR associations to individual alleles was difficult. Most TCR sequences were seen in very few donors, while some public TCRs were found in many individuals. In a later analysis, most CMV-associated TCR beta chains were found to appear HLA-restricted, with HLA associations seemingly driven largely by CMV exposure. A group of highly shared sequence variants was considered likely to be a technical artifact of the sequencing pipeline. The study listed 150 to 200 TCR beta chains as associated with cytomegalovirus. Because counts were too low, approximately 15 rarely observed V segments, including chromosome 9 orphons, were excluded from the earlier analysis of some 590 of the donors. A later genetic analysis associated a missense DCLRE1C variant with V-gene and J-gene trimming of TCR beta chains, and an independent cohort replicated the association. At a false discovery rate of 0.05, a later analysis linked about 16,000 TCR beta sequences to specific HLA alleles. The only immune exposure information available for the cohort was CMV serostatus. Compared with equally common non-associated chains, HLA-associated TCR beta chains in a later analysis were more clonally expanded and had lower generation probabilities. A later genetic analysis reported fewer N-insertions in productive TCRs among donors in an Asian-associated ancestry cluster than the approximately 670-donor mean. According to the authors, the approach could potentially be generalized to other disease states and immunological phenotypes. Sequencing depth was assumed to be roughly uniform across donors in the presence/absence analyses, though that assumption may not hold. In a later analysis, several top co-occurrence clusters were reported to appear linked to parvovirus B19, influenza, CMV and Epstein-Barr virus. Correlated functional status among segregating V segments might be attributable to linkage disequilibrium, but an unknown experimental factor could not be ruled out. In both the original and validation cohorts, the classifier was reported to diagnose cytomegalovirus status with high specificity and sensitivity. This cohort had only TCR beta chains sequenced, and the lack of alpha or paired-chain data limited which features could be detected. Because some donors lacked HLA typing at each locus, the association tests relied only on the typed subset. Three of the identified cytomegalovirus-associated TCR beta chains were confirmed in vitro to be specific for cytomegalovirus antigens. In a later analysis, the rate of TCR association differed among HLA loci, with DRB1 alleles having the most associated TCRs and HLA-C alleles having the fewest. Some IMGT-functional V segments, including TRBV6-2 and TRBV6-3, could not be told apart with the 87-base-pair reads, so those segments were excluded.

The sample comprised PBMCs. Recombination connected TRBV6-6 to TRBJ2-3; possibly the D gene is TRBD2, per 7 matching bases. This TCR was recovered from a boy aged 5-17 years in good health and CMV-seronegative. The CDR3 reads as follows: CASRGGGYTQYF. The nucleotide sequence reads as follows: TGTGCCAGCAGGGGAGGGGGGTATACGCAGTATTTT.